These 24 T cell receptor beta chains came from one sample sequenced in a study of blood T cell repertoires in COVID-19 (dated by TCRdb to 2020 to 2021). The library was built by means of the immunoSEQ multiplex PCR assay. Not all clones reach the TCRdb copy of this immuneACCESS table, which keeps in-frame sequences only. Checked studies attribute under half of the gap to unresolved V genes and leave the rest unexplained. Present in this sample are fewer than 250,000 clones, roughly four fifths of which were seen just once. Jointly, the top ten make up 1.8% of the sample. Sequenced material: PBMCs or T cells enriched from blood (not recorded which). Receptor source: a man aged 60 to 75 who had recovered from COVID-19.

This chain uses TRBV19 with TRBJ2-7; possible D gene TRBD1, 6 bases. Germline CDR1 LNHDA, CDR2 SQIVND (reference sequence). The length of the CDR3 is 14 residues. V dropped 3 bases and J dropped 2 bases, with 11 bases sitting between them. The CDR3 loop reads CASSIYRAPYEQYF. The CDR3 DNA is TGTGCCAGTAGTATTTACAGGGCCCCCTACGAGCAGTACTTC.

The chain joins TRBV11-3 to TRBJ2-5; 7 bases line up with TRBD1. Germline CDR1 and CDR2: SGHNT and YENEEA. This CDR3 comprises 15 residues. The V and J ends lost 1 base and 0 bases, in that order; junction bases with no gene match: 2. The CDR3 spells CASSLGGQDQETQYF. The CDR3, as DNA: TGTGCCAGCAGCTTAGGTGGACAGGACCAAGAGACCCAGTACTTC.

The chain recombines TRBV6-2 or TRBV6-3 with TRBJ1-1, with D possibly being TRBD1 (5 bases). This CDR3 is 15 amino acids long. V dropped 5 bases and J dropped 3 bases, with 16 bases sitting between them. Germline lookup yields CDR1 MNHEY and CDR2 SVGEGT. This CDR3 is CASSDRQILYTEAFF. CDR3 bases: TGTGCCAGCAGTGACCGACAGATTTTATACACTGAAGCTTTCTTT.

This clone was observed a single time. CDR3 region: CASSPRDNGNTIYF. The CDR3 nucleotides read TGTGCCAGCAGCCCTCGGGACAATGGAAACACCATATATTTT. The chain has TRBV7-9 and TRBJ1-3; possible D gene TRBD1, 6 bases. V lost 5 bases and J lost 3, with 11 bases in between. From germline, CDR1 is SEHNR and CDR2 FQNEAQ (reference sequence). CDR3 length equals 14 residues.

This rearrangement joins TRBV9 to TRBJ2-1; 9 bases align to TRBD1. The germline CDR1 and CDR2 sequences are SGDLS and YYNGEE. Losses at the gene ends were 7 bases for V and 10 bases for J; bases not matched to a gene: 12. The CDR3 totals 14 residues. The CDR3 loop is CASEAGTGSGEQFF. Here the CDR3 DNA reads TGTGCCAGCGAGGCCGGGACAGGGAGCGGCGAGCAGTTCTTC.

In this sample, this clone turned up once. This chain connects TRBV30 to TRBJ1-3; the D gene is possibly TRBD1 (6 bases). CDR3 length: 16 residues. The V gene's germline CDR1 is GTSNPN and CDR2 SVGIG (reference sequence). Trimming took 2 bases from V and 1 from J, leaving 15 bases between them. CDR3 nucleotide sequence: TGTGCCTGGAGTACCACAGGGCTGGGGTCTGGAAACACCATATATTTT. This sequence encodes CAWSTTGLGSGNTIYF.

The rearrangement links TRBV6-5 to TRBJ1-4; D is undetermined. The germline gives CDR1 MNHEY, CDR2 SVGAGI. Trimming pared 5 bases from V and 5 bases from J, leaving 12 bases between. The CDR3 length is 14 residues. In DNA form, the CDR3 reads TGTGCCAGCAGTAACGCGCCCCTGAATGAAAAACTGTTTTTT. This codes for CASSNAPLNEKLFF.

The chain combines TRBV5-4 with TRBJ1-2; D remains ambiguous. Trimming shortened V by 0 bases and J by 8 bases, and 17 bases separated the two germline ends. Per germline, CDR1 SGHNT and CDR2 YYREEE (reference sequence). The CDR3 has 15 amino acids. The CDR3 region has the DNA TGTGCCAGCAGCTTGGTCAGAGGGAGCGAAGGGGGCTACACCTTC. It specifies CASSLVRGSEGGYTF.

This clone was recorded only once. This chain links TRBV5-5 with TRBJ1-2, with a weak D call TRBD1 (6 bases). Germline lookup yields CDR1 SGHKS and CDR2 YYEKEE (reference sequence). V was trimmed by 0 bases and J by 8 bases, leaving 20 bases between them. There are 16 residues in the CDR3. In nucleotides, the CDR3 is TGTGCCAGCAGCTTGGTGGACAGCGTGTATGTATCCGGCTACACCTTC. Protein sequence: CASSLVDSVYVSGYTF. The variable domain in full, with the rest retrieved from reference TRBV5-5 and TRBJ1-2, is DAGVTQSPTHLIKTRGQQVTLRCSPISGHKSVSWYQQVLGQGPQFIFQYYEKEERGRGNFPDRFSARQFPNYSSELNVNALLLGDSALYLCASSLVDSVYVSGYTFGSGTRLTVV.

The chain joins TRBV19 to TRBJ1-5, with a tentative D call TRBD1 (5 bases). The CDR3 totals 15 residues. Trimming took 5 bases from V and 0 from J, leaving 11 bases between them. Germline CDR1 and CDR2: LNHDA and SQIVND (reference sequence). As DNA, the CDR3 is TGTGCCAGTAGTCTCCTGGGGGGTAGCAATCAGCCCCAGCATTTT. Encoded protein: CASSLLGGSNQPQHF. Variable domain in full (rest from reference TRBV19 and TRBJ1-5): DGGITQSPKYLFRKEGQNVTLSCEQNLNHDAMYWYRQDPGQGLRLIYYSQIVNDFQKGDIAEGYSVSREKKESFPLTVTSAQKNPTAFYLCASSLLGGSNQPQHFGDGTRLSIL.

This chain uses TRBV5-6 with TRBJ2-1, with 7 bases lining up with TRBD2. CDR1 SGHDT and CDR2 YYEEEE come from the germline V gene. The CDR3 is 16 residues long. With 2 bases clipped from V and 7 bases from J, the junction kept 12 bases outside the gene matches. The CDR3 reads CASSLSWGGGGNEQFF. The CDR3 DNA follows: TGTGCCAGCAGCTTATCTTGGGGCGGGGGAGGTAATGAGCAGTTCTTC.

The rearrangement links TRBV12-3 or TRBV12-4 to TRBJ2-7; possible D gene TRBD1, 6 bases. The CDR3 is 13 amino acids. Trimming pared 6 bases from V and 2 bases from J, leaving 11 bases between. CDR3 residues: CASSGQRPYEQYF. DNA for the CDR3: TGTGCCAGCAGCGGACAGAGACCCTACGAGCAGTACTTC.

This clone has only one observation. The CDR3 DNA follows: TGTGCCAGCAGCCAACAGGTGAGCTCCTACAATGAGCAGTTCTTC. It codes for CASSQQVSSYNEQFF. This sequence joins TRBV7-2 and TRBJ2-1, with D possibly TRBD1 on 5 matching bases. V was clipped by 5 bases and J by 0 bases, with 11 bases between them. The CDR3 is 15 amino acids. CDR1 SGHTA and CDR2 FQGNSA come from the germline V gene.

This rearrangement joins TRBV5-1 to TRBJ1-1, with D possibly TRBD1 on 6 matching bases. Trimming stripped 2 bases from V and 7 bases from J, with 15 bases between. CDR1 and CDR2 from the germline V gene are SGHRS and YFSETQ. The CDR3 length is 14 residues. The DNA for the CDR3 is TGCGCCAGCAGCTTTGAGGGGGGGCACTTTGAAGCTTTCTTT. This translates into CASSFEGGHFEAFF.

The CDR3 reads CASRPFGTTAWEQFF. The CDR3 DNA follows: TGTGCCAGCAGACCTTTCGGGACTACCGCTTGGGAGCAGTTCTTC. The rearrangement joins TRBV5-5 to TRBJ2-1, with 7 nucleotides matching TRBD2. This CDR3 has 15 residues. Germline values: CDR1 SGHKS, CDR2 YYEKEE (reference sequence). V lost 5 bases, J lost 10 bases, and 15 bases stayed unmatched.

This clone showed up just once. The chain carries TRBV6-2 or TRBV6-3 and TRBJ1-1; TRBD1 agrees at 7 bases. V was pared by 6 bases and J by 1 base, with 11 bases of the junction left unmatched. In germline, CDR1 is MNHEY, CDR2 SVGEGT. The CDR3 has 16 residues. The DNA of the CDR3 is TGTGCCAGCAGCACGCCCCGACAGGGAGGGAACACTGAAGCTTTCTTT. Amino acid sequence: CASSTPRQGGNTEAFF.

CDR3 nucleotides: TGTGCCAGCAGCGCAGGACAGGGAAACCTCAACTATGGCTACACCTTC. Protein sequence: CASSAGQGNLNYGYTF. The gene calls are TRBV2 and TRBJ1-2, with TRBD1 matching over 8 bases. Looked up from germline, CDR1 is SNHLY and CDR2 is FYNNEI. There are 16 residues in the CDR3. J was trimmed by 2 bases and V by 6 bases; bases with no gene match: 11.

The chain recombines TRBV4-3 with TRBJ2-1; tentative D call: TRBD1 (6 bases). CDR3 length equals 17 residues. Trimming pared 0 bases from V and 0 bases from J, leaving 12 bases between. Per the germline V gene, CDR1 is LGHNA and CDR2 is YSLEER. The CDR3 region is CASSQEVQGNSYNEQFF. Written as DNA, the CDR3 is TGCGCCAGCAGCCAAGAGGTCCAGGGGAACTCCTACAATGAGCAGTTCTTC.

The chain carries TRBV7-2 and TRBJ2-7, with 12 bases identical to TRBD1. Losses at the gene ends were 5 bases for V and 6 bases for J; bases not matched to a gene: 8. Germline lookup yields CDR1 SGHTA and CDR2 FQGNSA. CDR3 length: 15 amino acids. CDR3 residues: CASSPTGTGGIEQYF. The CDR3 DNA sequence: TGTGCCAGCAGCCCCACCGGGACAGGGGGCATCGAGCAGTACTTC.

V usage is TRBV5-1 and J usage is TRBJ2-5; tentatively, D is TRBD1 (6 bases). The germline V gene has CDR1 SGHRS and CDR2 YFSETQ. V was trimmed by 4 bases and J by 5 bases, leaving 15 bases between them. There are 14 residues in the CDR3. The CDR3 DNA is TGCGCCAGCAGCACCGGGACAATAGGGGAGACCCAGTACTTC. As protein: CASSTGTIGETQYF. Filled out from reference TRBV5-1 and TRBJ2-5, the complete variable domain reads KAGVTQTPRYLIKTRGQQVTLSCSPISGHRSVSWYQQTPGQGLQFLFEYFSETQRNKGNFPGRFSGRQFSNSRSEMNVSTLELGDSALYLCASSTGTIGETQYFGPGTRLLVL.

The genes are TRBV6-5 and TRBJ2-7, with D perhaps matching TRBD1 (5 bases). Trimming stripped 7 bases from V and 0 bases from J, with 13 bases between. The V gene's germline CDR1 is MNHEY and CDR2 SVGAGI. The CDR3 totals 14 residues. The CDR3 region has the DNA TGTGCCAGCATCGCCCCAGGGAACTCCTACGAGCAGTACTTC. As protein: CASIAPGNSYEQYF.

This rearrangement joins TRBV18 to TRBJ1-2, with TRBD1 matching 7 bases. V lost 3 bases and J lost 4; bases outside the gene matches: 14. Germline V gene lookup returns CDR1 KGHSH and CDR2 LQKENI. CDR3 size: 17 residues. The CDR3 sequence is CASSPSADRTGGYGYTF. DNA of the CDR3: TGTGCCAGCTCACCTTCCGCCGACAGGACAGGAGGCTATGGCTACACCTTC. The full variable domain, rest sourced from reference TRBV18 and TRBJ1-2, is NAGVMQNPRHLVRRRGQEARLRCSPMKGHSHVYWYRQLPEEGLKFMVYLQKENIIDESGMPKERFSAEFPKEGPSILRIQQVVRGDSAAYFCASSPSADRTGGYGYTFGSGTRLTVV.

The chain employs TRBV15 and TRBJ2-3; D is unclear. Germline V gene sequence: CDR1 LNHNV, CDR2 YYDKDF (reference sequence). The V end was cut by 0 bases, the J end by 6 bases, with 7 bases between. This CDR3 is built from 13 residues. The CDR3 DNA sequence: TGTGCCACCAGCAGAGATGCGGTGGATACGCAGTATTTT. It translates to CATSRDAVDTQYF. Full variable domain (rest looked up from reference TRBV15 and TRBJ2-3): DAMVIQNPRYQVTQFGKPVTLSCSQTLNHNVMYWYQQKSSQAPKLLFHYYDKDFNNEADTPDNFQSRRPNTSFCFLDIRSPGLGDTAMYLCATSRDAVDTQYFGPGTRLTVL.

The table lists this clone with a few counts. The chain is built from TRBV7-9 and TRBJ1-2; TRBD1 agrees at 8 bases. J lost 6 bases, V lost 4 bases, and 10 bases had no gene match. This CDR3 is 15 amino acids long. CDR1 and CDR2 from the germline V gene are SEHNR and FQNEAQ (reference sequence). The CDR3 DNA follows: TGTGCCAGCAGCTCCGCCGACAGGGGAGGTGATGGCTACACCTTC. Protein sequence: CASSSADRGGDGYTF.